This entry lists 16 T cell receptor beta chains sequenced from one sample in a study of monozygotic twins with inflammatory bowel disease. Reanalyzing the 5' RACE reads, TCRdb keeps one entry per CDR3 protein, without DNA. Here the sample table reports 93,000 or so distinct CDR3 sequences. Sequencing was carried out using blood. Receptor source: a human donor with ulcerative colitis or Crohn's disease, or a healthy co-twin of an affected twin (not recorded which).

The CDR3 sequence: CASSYEGNDNEQFF. V and J are TRBV6-5 and TRBJ2-1; the TRBD2 assignment by TCRdb is unverifiable without DNA. The CDR3 contains 14 residues. Germline CDR1 and CDR2: MNHEY and SVGAGI.

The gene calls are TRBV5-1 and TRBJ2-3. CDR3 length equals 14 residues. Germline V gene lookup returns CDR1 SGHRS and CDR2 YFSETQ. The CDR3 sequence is CASSLDVSTDTQYF. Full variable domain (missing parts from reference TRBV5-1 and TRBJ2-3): KAGVTQTPRYLIKTRGQQVTLSCSPISGHRSVSWYQQTPGQGLQFLFEYFSETQRNKGNFPGRFSGRQFSNSRSEMNVSTLELGDSALYLCASSLDVSTDTQYFGPGTRLTVL.

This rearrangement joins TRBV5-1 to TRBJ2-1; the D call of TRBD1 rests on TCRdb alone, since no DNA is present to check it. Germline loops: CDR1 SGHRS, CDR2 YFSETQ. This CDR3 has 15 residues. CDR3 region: CASSFVGGSGNEQFF.

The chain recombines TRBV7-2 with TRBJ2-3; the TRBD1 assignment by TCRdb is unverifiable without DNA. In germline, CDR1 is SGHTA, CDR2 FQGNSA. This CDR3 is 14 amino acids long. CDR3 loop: CASSSQITGNTQYF.

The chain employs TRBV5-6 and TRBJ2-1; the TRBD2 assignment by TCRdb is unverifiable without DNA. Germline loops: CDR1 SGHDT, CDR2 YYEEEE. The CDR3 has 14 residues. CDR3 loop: CASIPRGLNNEQFF.

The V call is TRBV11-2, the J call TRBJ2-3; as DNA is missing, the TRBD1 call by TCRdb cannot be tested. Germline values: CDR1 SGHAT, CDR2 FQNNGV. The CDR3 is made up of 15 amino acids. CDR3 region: CASSLDRRGSDTQYF. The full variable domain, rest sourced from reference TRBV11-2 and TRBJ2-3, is EAGVAQSPRYKIIEKRQSVAFWCNPISGHATLYWYQQILGQGPKLLIQFQNNGVVDDSQLPKDRFSAERLKGVDSTLKIQPAKLEDSAVYLCASSLDRRGSDTQYFGPGTRLTVL.

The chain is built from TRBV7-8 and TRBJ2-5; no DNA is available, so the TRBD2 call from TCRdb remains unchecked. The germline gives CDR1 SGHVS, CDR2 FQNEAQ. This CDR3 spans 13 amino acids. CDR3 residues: CASRPGLVETQYF.

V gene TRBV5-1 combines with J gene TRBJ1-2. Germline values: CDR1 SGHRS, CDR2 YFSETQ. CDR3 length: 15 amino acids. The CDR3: CASSLEYSSMGGYTF.

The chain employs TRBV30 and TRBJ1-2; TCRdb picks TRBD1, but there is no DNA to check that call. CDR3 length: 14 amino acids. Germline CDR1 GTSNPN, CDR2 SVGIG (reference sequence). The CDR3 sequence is CAWTGTGHVGGYTF.

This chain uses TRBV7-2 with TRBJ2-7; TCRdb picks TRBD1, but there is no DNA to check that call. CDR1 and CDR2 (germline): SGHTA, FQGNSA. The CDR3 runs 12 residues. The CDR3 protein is CASSSTTQGEYF.

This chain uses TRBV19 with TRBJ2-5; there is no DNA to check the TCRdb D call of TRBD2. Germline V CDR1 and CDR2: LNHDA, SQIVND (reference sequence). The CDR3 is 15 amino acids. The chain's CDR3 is CASSMGLAGGETQYF.

The CDR3 is CASSPAVTGELFF. The chain couples TRBV7-9 to TRBJ2-2. From germline, CDR1 is SEHNR and CDR2 FQNEAQ (reference sequence). This CDR3 region has 13 residues.

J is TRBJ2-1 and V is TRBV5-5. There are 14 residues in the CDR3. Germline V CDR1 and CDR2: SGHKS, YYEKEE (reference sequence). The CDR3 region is CASSLAASYNEQFF.

CDR3 sequence: CASSLGWQGSEQYF. V is TRBV5-1 and J is TRBJ2-7; TCRdb's D call, TRBD1, is unchecked because there is no DNA. CDR3 size: 14 residues. Germline assignment: CDR1 SGHRS and CDR2 YFSETQ. Looking up the rest from reference TRBV5-1 and TRBJ2-7 gives the full variable domain: KAGVTQTPRYLIKTRGQQVTLSCSPISGHRSVSWYQQTPGQGLQFLFEYFSETQRNKGNFPGRFSGRQFSNSRSEMNVSTLELGDSALYLCASSLGWQGSEQYFGPGTRLTVT.

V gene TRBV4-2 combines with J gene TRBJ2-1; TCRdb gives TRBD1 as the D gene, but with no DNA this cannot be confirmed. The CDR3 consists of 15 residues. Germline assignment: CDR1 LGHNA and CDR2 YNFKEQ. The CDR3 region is CASSQGSGYGNEQFF.

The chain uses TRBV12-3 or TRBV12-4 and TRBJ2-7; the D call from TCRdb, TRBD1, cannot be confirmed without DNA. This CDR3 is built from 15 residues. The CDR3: CASSSQGQVPYEQYF.